These 20 T cell receptor beta chains share one sample of origin, sequenced in a study of post-analysis software for immune sequencing data. Presence of unique molecular identifiers characterized the TCR beta cDNA libraries. One entry per CDR3 protein, called by TCRdb with MiXCR from the PCR reads. The table includes around 700,000 distinct CDR3 sequences, 59% detected once. Study-level points and caveats: Included in a set of roughly 5 TRBV segments more frequent in patients than controls were TRBV5-6, TRBV5-1 and TRBV20-1.

Their antigens are not known. Sequenced sample: blood. The receptors originated from a girl under 10 years old with multiple sclerosis.

CDR3 sequence reads: CASSPHTNRLTDTQYF. The CDR3 DNA reads TGTGCCAGCAGTCCCCATACGAACAGGCTCACAGATACGCAGTATTTT. The V and J genes are TRBV6-6 and TRBJ2-3; perhaps TRBD1 as D (5 bases). Trimming removed 5 bases at V and 2 bases at J, with 17 bases between. This CDR3 region has 16 residues. Germline loops: CDR1 MNHNY, CDR2 SVGAGI (reference sequence).

The chain uses TRBV7-6 and TRBJ2-1, with 9 bases aligning to TRBD2. Germline V gene sequence: CDR1 SGHVS, CDR2 FNYEAQ. V lost 3 bases and J lost 6; bases outside the gene matches: 9. CDR3 size: 16 residues. The CDR3 nucleotides are TGTGCCAGCAGCTTTCCTGTGACTAGCGGAGGCAATGAGCAGTTCTTC. Amino acid sequence: CASSFPVTSGGNEQFF.

The CDR3 nucleotides read TGTGCCAGGACGGACTACCAAGAGACCCAGTACTTC. Amino acids: CARTDYQETQYF. V is TRBV25-1 and J is TRBJ2-5; a possible D gene is TRBD2 (5 bases). Trimming left V 9 bases short and J 0 bases short, with 8 bases between. The germline gives CDR1 MGHDK, CDR2 SYGVNS. The CDR3 is 12 amino acids.

The chain couples TRBV4-3 to TRBJ2-3, with 9 bases lining up with TRBD2. CDR1 is LGHNA, CDR2 YSLEER, per germline. Germline trimming cut 0 bases from V and 5 bases from J; bases unmatched to any gene: 3. The CDR3 covers 15 residues. The CDR3 sequence: CASSQDILAGDTQYF. CDR3 bases: TGCGCCAGCAGCCAAGATATACTAGCGGGAGATACGCAGTATTTT.

The V gene is TRBV7-6, the J gene TRBJ1-6, with D possibly TRBD1 on 5 matching bases. Trimming pared 1 base from V and 9 bases from J, leaving 10 bases between. The V gene's germline CDR1 is SGHVS and CDR2 FNYEAQ. The CDR3 is 14 amino acids. The CDR3 is CASSLGTGGSPLHF. The DNA of the CDR3 is TGTGCCAGCAGCTTAGGGACTGGGGGTTCACCCCTCCACTTT.

V and J are TRBV28 and TRBJ1-5; D unclear. Per germline, CDR1 MDHEN and CDR2 SYDVKM. The ends were cut back, 7 bases at V and 7 bases at J, with 11 bases in the middle. The CDR3 is 12 amino acids. As DNA, the CDR3 is TGTGCCAGCAATTCCCCAAACCAGCCCCAGCATTTT. Translation gives CASNSPNQPQHF.

V and J are TRBV2 and TRBJ2-3; 7 bases are a match to TRBD2. V was pared by 4 bases and J by 3 bases, with 7 bases of the junction left unmatched. CDR1 is SNHLY, CDR2 FYNNEI, per germline. CDR3 length: 15 residues. The CDR3 region is CASSATSEGTDTQYF. CDR3 DNA: TGTGCCAGCAGTGCTACTAGCGAGGGAACAGATACGCAGTATTTT.

The V gene is TRBV2, the J gene TRBJ1-6; the D is unclear. Trimming shortened V by 4 bases and J by 9 bases, and 16 bases separated the two germline ends. Germline V gene sequence: CDR1 SNHLY, CDR2 FYNNEI. This CDR3 is 15 amino acids long. CDR3: CASSGGAGVGSPLHF. As DNA, the CDR3 is TGTGCCAGCAGTGGCGGAGCGGGAGTTGGTTCACCCCTCCACTTT.

The J gene is TRBJ2-6, the V gene TRBV11-2; 9 positions agree with TRBD1. The length of the CDR3 is 17 residues. V trimming: 5 bases; J trimming: 0 bases; junction bases outside the gene matches: 5. Germline V CDR1 and CDR2: SGHAT, FQNNGV. Written as DNA, the CDR3 is TGTGCCAGCAGCCGACAGGGGGATCACTCTGGGGCCAACGTCCTGACTTTC. This gives the protein CASSRQGDHSGANVLTF.

The J gene is TRBJ2-7, the V gene TRBV5-1, with TRBD2 matching 7 bases. Near its end, the DNA agrees better with TRBJ2-4, so the J call may be wrong. Germline values: CDR1 SGHRS, CDR2 YFSETQ. The CDR3 totals 15 residues. The CDR3 DNA follows: TGCGCCAGCAGCTCCCTAGGGAGGGTTGATGCCATTCAGTACTTC. Translation: CASSSLGRVDAIQYF.

This CDR3 reads CASSLGRAQHF. The DNA of the CDR3 is TGCGCCAGCAGTCTTGGTAGGGCCCAGCATTTT. The chain links TRBV10-2 to TRBJ1-5; D is undetermined. The length of the CDR3 is 11 residues. Germline V gives CDR1 WSHSY, CDR2 SAAADI. V was shortened by 5 bases and J by 11 bases, with 10 bases between the two germline ends.

J is TRBJ2-1 and V is TRBV5-1; 11 nucleotides align to TRBD1. Germline assignment: CDR1 SGHRS and CDR2 YFSETQ. V lost 4 bases, J lost 5 bases, and 2 bases stayed unmatched. The CDR3 has 14 residues. The CDR3 loop is CASSKGQGDNEQFF. CDR3 DNA: TGCGCCAGCAGCAAGGGACAGGGGGACAATGAGCAGTTCTTC.

This chain links TRBV14 with TRBJ2-3; TRBD1 aligns across 8 bases. The CDR3 extends over 15 amino acids. Germline CDR1 and CDR2: SGHDN and FVKESK. V lost 4 bases and J lost 3; bases outside the gene matches: 6. The CDR3, as DNA: TGTGCCAGCAGCCCTACAGGGGGTCAAACAGATACGCAGTATTTT. Protein sequence: CASSPTGGQTDTQYF.

In DNA, the CDR3 is TGTGCCAGCAGCTTACAGGGGTCCGGGGAGCTGTTTTTT. Translation: CASSLQGSGELFF. The chain employs TRBV7-9 and TRBJ2-2; possibly TRBD1 for D (6 bases). The V end was cut by 2 bases, the J end by 6 bases, with 7 bases between. This CDR3 spans 13 amino acids. Germline CDR1 reads SEHNR; CDR2 reads FQNEAQ (reference sequence).

The chain is built from TRBV7-9 and TRBJ2-7; a weak D match, TRBD1 (5 bases). Germline CDR1 is SEHNR and CDR2 is FQNEAQ (reference sequence). The CDR3 has 13 amino acids. Trimming took 4 bases from V and 6 from J, leaving 13 bases between them. DNA of the CDR3: TGTGCCAGCAGCTCACAGGCGGCGCCCGAGCAGTACTTC. Translated: CASSSQAAPEQYF.

V gene TRBV20-1 combines with J gene TRBJ2-1; D ambiguous. The CDR3 has 15 residues. In germline, CDR1 is DFQATT, CDR2 SNEGSKA (reference sequence). Trimming pared 3 bases from V and 8 bases from J, leaving 20 bases between. DNA for the CDR3: TGCAGTGCTAGGCCCCCCCAGGCCAGAAGGGATGAGCAGTTCTTC. Its translation is CSARPPQARRDEQFF.

The V and J genes are TRBV20-1 and TRBJ1-5; D uncertain. The length of the CDR3 is 12 residues. Between the trimmed V and J ends, which lost 6 bases and 4 bases, there was a span of 10 bases. Germline CDR1 is DFQATT and CDR2 is SNEGSKA (reference sequence). The CDR3 region has the DNA TGCAGTGCGCAAGGCCCGAATCAGCCCCAGCATTTT. Its translation is CSAQGPNQPQHF.

This clonotype came up a few times. The V call is TRBV11-2, the J call TRBJ2-2; possibly TRBD1 for D (5 bases). V shed 2 bases and J shed 3 bases, with 7 bases lying between them. The CDR3 is made up of 14 amino acids. The germline V gene has CDR1 SGHAT and CDR2 FQNNGV. DNA of the CDR3: TGTGCCAGCAGCTTATTAGGGGACACCGGGGAGCTGTTTTTT. It encodes CASSLLGDTGELFF.

In this sample, this clonotype turned up a few times. This chain connects TRBV11-3 to TRBJ2-1, with 13 bases identical to TRBD2. Losses at the gene ends were 5 bases for V and 7 bases for J; bases not matched to a gene: 5. The CDR3 covers 15 residues. CDR1 and CDR2 from the germline V gene are SGHNT and YENEEA. The CDR3: CASSRTSGGANEQFF. The CDR3 nucleotides read TGTGCCAGCAGCCGAACTAGCGGGGGGGCGAATGAGCAGTTCTTC.

Here the CDR3 DNA reads TGCGCCAGCGGGATTGGACTAGCGGGGGCAGATACGCAGTATTTT. Protein: CASGIGLAGADTQYF. The V and J genes are TRBV5-1 and TRBJ2-3; 13 bases match TRBD2. V shed 7 bases and J 4 bases; nucleotides not matched to a gene: 6. Germline V gene sequence: CDR1 SGHRS, CDR2 YFSETQ. The CDR3 runs to 15 residues.